This T cell receptor (beta chain) is drawn from a study of CD8 T cells in Susac syndrome. This CDR3 spans 12 amino acids. Germline V lookup: CDR1 LGHDT, CDR2 YNNKEL (reference sequence). Trimming cost V 3 bases and J 5 bases, with 5 bases left between them. Reverse transcription of roughly 0.5 to 1 ug RNA was performed with random hexamers. The immunoSEQ assay covered 54 Vbeta and 13 Jbeta segments for CDR3. Each CDR3 protein gets one entry after TCRdb re-called the immunoSEQ multiplex PCR reads with MiXCR. Of about 130,000 distinct CDR3 sequences listed, roughly 89% were seen once; the top ten hold 0.24%. Findings and limits, study-wide: An acknowledgment was made by the study that its TCR sequencing and HLA analysis involved relatively few individuals.

TCR beta sequencing covered blood CD8+ and CD4+ T cells. Through negative isolation, CD4+ and CD8+ T cells were obtained, while TEMRA cells were enriched using FACS. Worth noting for this clonotype: The antigen remains unidentified.

Sequencing used CD8+ T cells from PBMCs. The chain carries TRBV3-1 and TRBJ2-1; D is undetermined. This TCR derives from a human donor with multiple sclerosis. CDR3 region: CASSQENNEQFF. The CDR3 DNA reads TGTGCCAGCAGCCAGGAGAACAATGAGCAGTTCTTC.